This T cell receptor beta chain is drawn from a study of metastatic and nonmetastatic thyroid tumors. Across the whole study: The comparison covered peripheral blood and tumor or nodule tissue in malignant and benign thyroid patients. Points from the study as a whole: TCR beta diversity was reportedly significantly higher in malignant thyroid tumors than benign nodules, in blood and tumor.

Not a single patient had been given any form of treatment at any point before undergoing thyroid surgery. Authors' analysis steps: Variation in CDR3 across clinicopathological groups served as the basis for constructing a distant-metastasis classifier in papillary thyroid cancer. Using MiXCR, TCRdb re-called clones from the PCR reads. None of the V and J calls come from the authors' own analysis; TCRdb made them. The sample includes 6,500 to 10,000 clones, 24% of them seen just once. This clone has at least ten counts. Its specificity is unknown. V was trimmed by 3 bases and J by 5 bases, leaving 7 bases between them. CDR1 is LGHDT and CDR2 is YNNKEL in the germline V gene (reference sequence). The CDR3 length is 12 residues.

The TCR originated in a female donor with papillary thyroid cancer or a benign thyroid nodule (not recorded which). Some clones in this sample may be carry-over from other donors' samples. This rearrangement joins TRBV3-1 to TRBJ1-1, with D unclear. The sequenced sample consisted of tumor tissue. This CDR3 is CASSQFETEAFF. CDR3 sequence (DNA): TGTGCCAGCAGCCAGTTTGAAACTGAAGCTTTCTTT.